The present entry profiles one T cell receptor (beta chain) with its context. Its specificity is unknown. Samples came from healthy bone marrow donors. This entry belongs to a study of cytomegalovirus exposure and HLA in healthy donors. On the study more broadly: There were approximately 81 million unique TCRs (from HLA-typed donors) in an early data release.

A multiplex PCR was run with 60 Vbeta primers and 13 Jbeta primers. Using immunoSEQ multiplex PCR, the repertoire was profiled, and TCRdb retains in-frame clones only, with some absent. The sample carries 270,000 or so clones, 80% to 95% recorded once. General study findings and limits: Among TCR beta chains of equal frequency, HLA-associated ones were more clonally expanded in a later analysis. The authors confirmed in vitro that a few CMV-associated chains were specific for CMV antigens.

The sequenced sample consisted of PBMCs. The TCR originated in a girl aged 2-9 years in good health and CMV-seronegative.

The CDR3 DNA follows: TGTGCCAGCAGTCCTCGGGTTGATGCCACCGGGGAGCTGTTTTTT. Residues: CASSPRVDATGELFF. The chain combines TRBV28 with TRBJ2-2; unclear D gene. The CDR3 length is 15 residues. V dropped 5 bases and J dropped 4 bases, with 14 bases sitting between them. Germline V CDR1 and CDR2: MDHEN, SYDVKM.